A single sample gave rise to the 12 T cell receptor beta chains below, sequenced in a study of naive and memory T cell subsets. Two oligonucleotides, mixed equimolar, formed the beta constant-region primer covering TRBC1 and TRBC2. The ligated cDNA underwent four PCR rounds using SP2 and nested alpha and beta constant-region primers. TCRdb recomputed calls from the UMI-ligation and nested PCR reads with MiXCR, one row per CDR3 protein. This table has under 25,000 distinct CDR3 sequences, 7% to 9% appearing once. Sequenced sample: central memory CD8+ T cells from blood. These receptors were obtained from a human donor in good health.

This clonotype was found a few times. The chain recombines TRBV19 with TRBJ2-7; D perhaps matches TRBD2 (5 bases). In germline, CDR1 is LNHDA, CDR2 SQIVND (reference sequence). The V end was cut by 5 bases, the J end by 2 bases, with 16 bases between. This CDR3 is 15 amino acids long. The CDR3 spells CASSEAPGFPYEQYF. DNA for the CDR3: TGTGCCAGTAGTGAAGCGCCGGGGTTCCCCTACGAGCAGTACTTC.

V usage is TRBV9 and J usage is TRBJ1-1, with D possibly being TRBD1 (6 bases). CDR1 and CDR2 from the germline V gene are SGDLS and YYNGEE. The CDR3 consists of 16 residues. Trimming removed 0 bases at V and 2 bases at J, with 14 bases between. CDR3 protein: CASSVAPDRVNTEAFF. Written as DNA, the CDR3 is TGTGCCAGCAGCGTAGCTCCGGACAGAGTCAACACTGAAGCTTTCTTT. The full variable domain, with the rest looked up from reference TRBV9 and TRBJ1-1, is DSGVTQTPKHLITATGQRVTLRCSPRSGDLSVYWYQQSLDQGLQFLIQYYNGEERAKGNILERFSAQQFPDLHSELNLSSLELGDSALYFCASSVAPDRVNTEAFFGQGTRLTVV.

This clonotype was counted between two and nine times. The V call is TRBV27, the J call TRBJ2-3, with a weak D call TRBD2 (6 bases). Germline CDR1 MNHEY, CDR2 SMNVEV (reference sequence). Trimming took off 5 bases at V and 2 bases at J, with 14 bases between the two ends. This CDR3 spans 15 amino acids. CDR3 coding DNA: TGTGCCAGCAGTCGAATAGCGGAGCACACAGATACGCAGTATTTT. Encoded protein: CASSRIAEHTDTQYF.

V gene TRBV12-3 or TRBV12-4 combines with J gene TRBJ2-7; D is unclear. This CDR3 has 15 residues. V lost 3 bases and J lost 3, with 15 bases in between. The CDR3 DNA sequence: TGTGCCAGCAGTTTCCACCCCCTCTCGAACTACGAGCAGTACTTC. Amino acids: CASSFHPLSNYEQYF.

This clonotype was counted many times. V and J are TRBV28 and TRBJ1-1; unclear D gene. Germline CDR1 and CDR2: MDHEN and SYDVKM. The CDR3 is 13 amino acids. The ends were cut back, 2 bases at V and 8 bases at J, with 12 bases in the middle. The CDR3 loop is CASSLRSTGEAFF. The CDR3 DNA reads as TGTGCCAGCAGTTTACGGTCTACGGGAGAAGCTTTCTTT.

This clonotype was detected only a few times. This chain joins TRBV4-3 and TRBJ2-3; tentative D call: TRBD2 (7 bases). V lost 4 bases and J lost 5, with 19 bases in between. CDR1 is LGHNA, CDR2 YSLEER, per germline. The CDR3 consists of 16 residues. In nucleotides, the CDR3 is TGCGCCAGCAGCCTAAGAGGGGGGAGGGGTGGAGATACGCAGTATTTT. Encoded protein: CASSLRGGRGGDTQYF.

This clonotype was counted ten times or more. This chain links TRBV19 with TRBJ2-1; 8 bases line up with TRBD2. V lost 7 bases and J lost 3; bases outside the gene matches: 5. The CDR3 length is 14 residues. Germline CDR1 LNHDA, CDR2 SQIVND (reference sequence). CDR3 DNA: TGTGCCAGTACCCCCGGGAGGGGCTACAATGAGCAGTTCTTC. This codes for CASTPGRGYNEQFF. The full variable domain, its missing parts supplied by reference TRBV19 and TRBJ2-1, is DGGITQSPKYLFRKEGQNVTLSCEQNLNHDAMYWYRQDPGQGLRLIYYSQIVNDFQKGDIAEGYSVSREKKESFPLTVTSAQKNPTAFYLCASTPGRGYNEQFFGPGTRLTVL.

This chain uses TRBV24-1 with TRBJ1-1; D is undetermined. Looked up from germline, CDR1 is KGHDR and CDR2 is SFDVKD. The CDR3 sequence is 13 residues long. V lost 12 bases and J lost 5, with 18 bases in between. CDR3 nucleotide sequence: TGTGCCCCCCCGAGTGGAAGTTGGACTGAAGCTTTCTTT. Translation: CAPPSGSWTEAFF.

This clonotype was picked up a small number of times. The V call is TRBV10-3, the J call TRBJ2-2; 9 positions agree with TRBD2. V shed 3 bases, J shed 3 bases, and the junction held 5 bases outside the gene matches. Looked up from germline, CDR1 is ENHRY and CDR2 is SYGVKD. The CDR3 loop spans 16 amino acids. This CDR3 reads CAISEVAGADTGELFF. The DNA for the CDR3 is TGTGCCATCAGTGAAGTAGCGGGAGCGGACACCGGGGAGCTGTTTTTT.

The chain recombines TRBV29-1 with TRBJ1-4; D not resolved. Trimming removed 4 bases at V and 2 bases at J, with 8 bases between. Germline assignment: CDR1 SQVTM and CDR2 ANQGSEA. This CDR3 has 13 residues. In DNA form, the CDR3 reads TGCAGCGTTGGTGGGCAGACTAATGAAAAACTGTTTTTT. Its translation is CSVGGQTNEKLFF.

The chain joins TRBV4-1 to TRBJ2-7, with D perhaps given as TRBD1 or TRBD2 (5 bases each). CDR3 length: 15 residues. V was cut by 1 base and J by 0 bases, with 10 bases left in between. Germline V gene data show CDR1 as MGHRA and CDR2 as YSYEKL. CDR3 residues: CASSQGDGGSYEQYF. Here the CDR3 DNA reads TGCGCCAGCAGCCAAGGGGACGGCGGCTCCTACGAGCAGTACTTC.

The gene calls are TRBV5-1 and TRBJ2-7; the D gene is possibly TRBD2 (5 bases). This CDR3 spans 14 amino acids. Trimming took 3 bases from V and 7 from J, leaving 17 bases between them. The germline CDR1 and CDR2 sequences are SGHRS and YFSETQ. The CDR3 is CASSYVDGEGEQYF. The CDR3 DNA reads TGCGCCAGCAGCTACGTAGACGGGGAAGGGGAGCAGTACTTC.